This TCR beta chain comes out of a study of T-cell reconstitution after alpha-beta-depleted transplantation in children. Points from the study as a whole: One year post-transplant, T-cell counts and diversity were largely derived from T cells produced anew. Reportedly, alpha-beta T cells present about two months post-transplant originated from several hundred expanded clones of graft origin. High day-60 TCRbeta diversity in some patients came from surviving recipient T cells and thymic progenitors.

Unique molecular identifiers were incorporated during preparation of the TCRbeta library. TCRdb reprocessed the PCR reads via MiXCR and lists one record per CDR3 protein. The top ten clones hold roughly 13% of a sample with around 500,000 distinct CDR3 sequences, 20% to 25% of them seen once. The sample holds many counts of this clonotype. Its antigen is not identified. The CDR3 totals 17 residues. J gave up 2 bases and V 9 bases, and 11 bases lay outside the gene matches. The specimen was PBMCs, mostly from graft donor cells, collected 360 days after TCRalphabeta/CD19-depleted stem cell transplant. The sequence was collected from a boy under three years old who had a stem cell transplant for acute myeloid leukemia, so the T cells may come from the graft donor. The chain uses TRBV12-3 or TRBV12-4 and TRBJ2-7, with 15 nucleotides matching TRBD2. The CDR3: CARVGLAGGPIPYEQYF. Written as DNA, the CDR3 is TGTGCCAGGGTTGGACTAGCGGGGGGGCCAATCCCCTACGAGCAGTACTTC.